This T cell receptor beta chain comes out of a study of blood T cell repertoires in COVID-19. Only in-frame clones appear in the TCRdb table, and some are missing; sequencing was by immunoSEQ multiplex PCR. Of about 150,000 clones listed, 80% to 90% are singletons. V was clipped by 5 bases and J by 2 bases, with 12 bases between them. The CDR3 has 14 amino acids. Germline V gene data show CDR1 as SGHAT and CDR2 as FQNNGV. The sample was peripheral blood. The sequence derives from a human donor with acute or convalescent COVID-19. The donor label of this sample is uncertain. The chain couples TRBV11-2 to TRBJ2-5; weak D call: TRBD2 (6 bases). The CDR3 spells CASSPRLEQETQYF. The DNA of the CDR3 is TGTGCCAGCAGCCCCAGACTAGAGCAAGAGACCCAGTACTTC. Using reference TRBV11-2 and TRBJ2-5 for the parts outside the CDR3, the full variable domain is EAGVAQSPRYKIIEKRQSVAFWCNPISGHATLYWYQQILGQGPKLLIQFQNNGVVDDSQLPKDRFSAERLKGVDSTLKIQPAKLEDSAVYLCASSPRLEQETQYFGPGTRLLVL.